Reported below is one T cell receptor beta chain. This sample stems from a study of blood T cell repertoires in COVID-19. CDR1 is LGHNA, CDR2 YSLEER, per germline. V gave up 8 bases and J gave up 4 bases; unmatched junction bases: 10. The CDR3 is 14 amino acids. In the original workflow: Estimates of nucleated cell counts were drawn from the amplification of reference gene primers. This table comes from immunoSEQ multiplex PCR, and its TCRdb copy is limited to in-frame clones, with some not included. Clone size and V and J calls were adopted from that table, with D and trimming inferred from the DNA. The data contain about 110,000 clones, roughly 79% of them singletons.

The sample taken for sequencing was peripheral blood. This chain connects TRBV4-3 to TRBJ1-1, with 7 bases lining up with TRBD1. This TCR was recovered from a woman older than 75 with active or convalescent COVID-19. In DNA, the CDR3 is TGCGCCAGCTCGCGTTCGCAGGGGGGCACTGAAGCTTTCTTT. Amino acids: CASSRSQGGTEAFF.